The T cell receptor (beta chain) under discussion was sequenced for a study of shared clonotypes between healthy human individuals. General observations from the study: It was the non-shared clonotypes that had lower generation probabilities than clonotypes shared by all four donors. The sharing of about 5% of naive CD4 clonotypes was seen across a few donors.

Genomic DNA belonging to each subset was distributed in equal measure over several immunoSEQ plates. Study processing details: ImmunoSEQ yielded junction-only sequences lacking quality scores, so filtering differed. The protocol was immunoSEQ multiplex PCR, while the TCRdb copy is restricted to in-frame clones and leaves out a portion. Clonal size and the V and J genes are those of that table, whereas D and trimming came from the DNA. The sample lists 1.5 million to 1.9 million clones, approximately 98% seen once, with about 0.45% in the top ten. As for this clone: Antigen unknown.

Trimming took 4 bases from V and 6 from J, leaving 20 bases between them. Germline V gene data show CDR1 as SGHRS and CDR2 as YFSETQ. CDR3 length equals 16 residues. This TCR came from a man aged 25 to 45 in good health. This chain links TRBV5-1 with TRBJ2-1; D gene ambiguous. Material: naive CD4+ T cells sorted from blood. Subset here: CD45RA+ positively selected. Written as DNA, the CDR3 is TGCGCCAGCAGCGTGTTGGGTTTTCCTACGACCAATGAGCAGTTCTTC. It is translated as CASSVLGFPTTNEQFF. Using reference TRBV5-1 and TRBJ2-1 for the parts outside the CDR3, the full variable domain is KAGVTQTPRYLIKTRGQQVTLSCSPISGHRSVSWYQQTPGQGLQFLFEYFSETQRNKGNFPGRFSGRQFSNSRSEMNVSTLELGDSALYLCASSVLGFPTTNEQFFGPGTRLTVL.